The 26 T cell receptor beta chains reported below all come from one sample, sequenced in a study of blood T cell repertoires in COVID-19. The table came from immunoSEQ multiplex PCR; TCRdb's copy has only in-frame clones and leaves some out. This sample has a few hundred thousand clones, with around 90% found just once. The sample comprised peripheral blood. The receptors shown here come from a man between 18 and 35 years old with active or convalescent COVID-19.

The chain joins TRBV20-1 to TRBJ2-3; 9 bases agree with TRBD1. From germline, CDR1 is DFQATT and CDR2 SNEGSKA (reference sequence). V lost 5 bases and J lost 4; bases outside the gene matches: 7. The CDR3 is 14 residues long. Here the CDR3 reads CSACDRGLADTQYF. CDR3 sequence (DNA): TGCAGTGCTTGTGACAGGGGGTTAGCAGATACGCAGTATTTT.

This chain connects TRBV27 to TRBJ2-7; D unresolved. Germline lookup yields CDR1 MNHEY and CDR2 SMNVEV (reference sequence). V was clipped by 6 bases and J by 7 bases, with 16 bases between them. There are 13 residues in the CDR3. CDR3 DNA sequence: TGTGCCAGCAGGGAGACTCCGCTCCGTGAGCAGTACTTC. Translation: CASRETPLREQYF.

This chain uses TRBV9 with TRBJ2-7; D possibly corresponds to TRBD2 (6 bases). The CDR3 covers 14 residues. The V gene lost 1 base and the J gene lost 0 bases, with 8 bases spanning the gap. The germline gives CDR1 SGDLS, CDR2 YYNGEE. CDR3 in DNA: TGTGCCAGCAGCGTACTAGCGAACTCCTACGAGCAGTACTTC. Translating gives CASSVLANSYEQYF. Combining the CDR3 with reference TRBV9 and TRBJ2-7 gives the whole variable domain DSGVTQTPKHLITATGQRVTLRCSPRSGDLSVYWYQQSLDQGLQFLIQYYNGEERAKGNILERFSAQQFPDLHSELNLSSLELGDSALYFCASSVLANSYEQYFGPGTRLTVT.

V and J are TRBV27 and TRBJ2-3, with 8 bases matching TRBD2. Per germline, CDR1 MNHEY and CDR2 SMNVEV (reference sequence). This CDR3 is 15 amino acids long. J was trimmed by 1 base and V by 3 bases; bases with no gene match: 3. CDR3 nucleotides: TGTGCCAGCAGTTTTCTTAGCGGGGGCACAGATACGCAGTATTTT. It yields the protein CASSFLSGGTDTQYF.

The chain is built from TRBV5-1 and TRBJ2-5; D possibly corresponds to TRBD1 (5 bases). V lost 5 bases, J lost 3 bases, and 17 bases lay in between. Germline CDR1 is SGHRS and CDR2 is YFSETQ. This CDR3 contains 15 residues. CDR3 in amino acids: CASRVGAGQKETQYF. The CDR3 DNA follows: TGCGCCAGCAGGGTAGGGGCAGGCCAAAAAGAGACCCAGTACTTC.

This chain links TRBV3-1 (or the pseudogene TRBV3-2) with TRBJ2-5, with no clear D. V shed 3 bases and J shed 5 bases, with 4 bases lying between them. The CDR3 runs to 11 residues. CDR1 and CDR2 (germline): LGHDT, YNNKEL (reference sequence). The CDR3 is CASSQRETQYF. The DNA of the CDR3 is TGTGCCAGCAGCCAGCGGGAGACCCAGTACTTC.

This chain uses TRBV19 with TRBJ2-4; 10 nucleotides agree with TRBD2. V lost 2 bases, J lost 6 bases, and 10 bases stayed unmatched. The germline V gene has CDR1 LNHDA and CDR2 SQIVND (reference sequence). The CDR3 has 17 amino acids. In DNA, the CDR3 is TGTGCCAGTAGTATAAAGACTAGCGGGTTCACGGGAAACATTCAGTACTTC. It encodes CASSIKTSGFTGNIQYF.

CDR3 in DNA: TGTGCCACTACAGGTACGGGGGCCTACGAGCAGTACTTC. Its protein is CATTGTGAYEQYF. The chain couples TRBV6-5 to TRBJ2-7; the D gene is possibly TRBD2 (6 bases). The germline V gene encodes CDR1 MNHEY and CDR2 SVGAGI. The V end lost 10 bases, the J end lost 2 bases, and 15 bases lay between the germline ends. The CDR3 consists of 13 residues.

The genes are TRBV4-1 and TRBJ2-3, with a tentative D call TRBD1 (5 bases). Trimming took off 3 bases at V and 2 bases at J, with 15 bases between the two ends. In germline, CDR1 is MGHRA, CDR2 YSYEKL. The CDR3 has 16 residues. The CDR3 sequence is CASSQMAGFYTDTQYF. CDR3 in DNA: TGCGCCAGCAGCCAGATGGCAGGGTTCTACACAGATACGCAGTATTTT.

The CDR3 coding sequence is TGCAGCGTTACTAGCGGGGTCAACAATGAGCAGTTCTTC. Translation: CSVTSGVNNEQFF. This chain joins TRBV29-1 and TRBJ2-1; 10 bases match TRBD2. The CDR3 runs to 13 residues. The germline CDR1 and CDR2 sequences are SQVTM and ANQGSEA. After removal of 5 bases from V and 5 bases from J, the junction contained 3 bases not matched to a gene.

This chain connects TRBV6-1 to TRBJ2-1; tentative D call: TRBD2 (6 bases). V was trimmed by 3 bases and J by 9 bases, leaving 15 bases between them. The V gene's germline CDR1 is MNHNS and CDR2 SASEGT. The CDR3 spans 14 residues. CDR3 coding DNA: TGTGCCAGCAGTGACCGGGACTCTCTTTCTGAGCAGTTCTTC. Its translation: CASSDRDSLSEQFF.

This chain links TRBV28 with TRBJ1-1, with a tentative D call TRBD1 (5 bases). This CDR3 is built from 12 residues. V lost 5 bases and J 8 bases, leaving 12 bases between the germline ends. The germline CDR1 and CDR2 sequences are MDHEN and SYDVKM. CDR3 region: CASSEGHIEAFF. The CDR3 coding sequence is TGTGCCAGCAGTGAAGGACACATAGAAGCTTTCTTT.

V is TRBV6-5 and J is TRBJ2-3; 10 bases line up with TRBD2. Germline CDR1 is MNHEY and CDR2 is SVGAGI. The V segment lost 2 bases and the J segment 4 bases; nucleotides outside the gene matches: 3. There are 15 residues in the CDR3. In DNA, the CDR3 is TGTGCCAGCAGTTACCTAGCGGGAGATGCAGATACGCAGTATTTT. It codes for CASSYLAGDADTQYF.

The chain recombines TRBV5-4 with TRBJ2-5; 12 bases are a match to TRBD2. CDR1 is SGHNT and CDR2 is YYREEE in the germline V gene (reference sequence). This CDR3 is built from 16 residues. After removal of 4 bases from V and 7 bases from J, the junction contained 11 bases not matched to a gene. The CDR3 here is CASSPQTSGGRVTQYF. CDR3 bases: TGTGCCAGCAGCCCCCAGACTAGCGGGGGTCGGGTGACCCAGTACTTC.

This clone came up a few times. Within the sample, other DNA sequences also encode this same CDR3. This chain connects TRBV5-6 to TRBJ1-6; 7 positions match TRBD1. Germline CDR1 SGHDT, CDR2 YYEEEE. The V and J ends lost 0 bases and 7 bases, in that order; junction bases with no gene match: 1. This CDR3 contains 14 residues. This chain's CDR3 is CASSLDRGNSPLHF. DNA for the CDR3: TGTGCCAGCAGCTTGGACAGGGGAAATTCACCCCTCCACTTT.

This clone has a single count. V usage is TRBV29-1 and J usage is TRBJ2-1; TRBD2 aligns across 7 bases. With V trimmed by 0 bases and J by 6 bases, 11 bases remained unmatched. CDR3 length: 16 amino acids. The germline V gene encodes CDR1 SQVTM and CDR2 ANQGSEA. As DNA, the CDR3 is TGCAGCGTTGAAGATATAAGGGCGGGGAGGGGCAATGAGCAGTTCTTC. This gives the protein CSVEDIRAGRGNEQFF.

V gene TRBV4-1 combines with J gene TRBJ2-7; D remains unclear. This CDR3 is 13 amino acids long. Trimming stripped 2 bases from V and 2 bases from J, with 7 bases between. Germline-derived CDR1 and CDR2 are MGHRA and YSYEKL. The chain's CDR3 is CASSQRRAYEQYF. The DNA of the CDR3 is TGCGCCAGCAGCCAACGCCGAGCCTACGAGCAGTACTTC.

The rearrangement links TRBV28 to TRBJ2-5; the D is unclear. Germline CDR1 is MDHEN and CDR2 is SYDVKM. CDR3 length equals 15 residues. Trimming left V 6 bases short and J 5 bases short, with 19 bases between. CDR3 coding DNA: TGTGCCAGCAGGGATGAGGAAGCTCCGACGGAGACCCAGTACTTC. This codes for CASRDEEAPTETQYF.

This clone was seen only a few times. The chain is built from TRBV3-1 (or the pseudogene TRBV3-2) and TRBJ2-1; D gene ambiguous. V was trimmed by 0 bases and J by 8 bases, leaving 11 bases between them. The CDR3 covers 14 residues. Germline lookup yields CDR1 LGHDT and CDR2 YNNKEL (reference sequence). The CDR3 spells CASSQDPVLDEQFF. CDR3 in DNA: TGTGCCAGCAGCCAAGATCCGGTCTTGGATGAGCAGTTCTTC.

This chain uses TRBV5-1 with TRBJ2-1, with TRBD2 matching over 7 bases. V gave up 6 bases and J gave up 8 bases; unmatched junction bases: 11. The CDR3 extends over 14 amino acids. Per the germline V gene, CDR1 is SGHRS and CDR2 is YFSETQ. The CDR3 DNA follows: TGCGCCAGCACCATGGAGGCGGGAGTCTATGAGCAGTTCTTC. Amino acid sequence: CASTMEAGVYEQFF.

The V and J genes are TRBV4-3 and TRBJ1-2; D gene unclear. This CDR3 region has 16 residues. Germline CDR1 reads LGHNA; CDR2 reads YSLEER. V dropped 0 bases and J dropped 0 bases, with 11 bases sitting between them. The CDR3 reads CASSQDWQASNYGYTF. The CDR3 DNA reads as TGCGCCAGCAGCCAAGATTGGCAGGCGTCTAACTATGGCTACACCTTC.

The CDR3 loop is CASSHPSGTSGGAYSTGELFF. Here the CDR3 DNA reads TGCGCCAGCAGCCACCCCTCCGGGACTAGCGGGGGGGCCTATAGCACCGGGGAGCTGTTTTTT. The chain is built from TRBV4-3 and TRBJ2-2; 16 nucleotides line up with TRBD2. From germline, CDR1 is LGHNA and CDR2 YSLEER. This CDR3 comprises 21 residues. The V segment lost 3 bases and the J segment 4 bases; nucleotides outside the gene matches: 14.

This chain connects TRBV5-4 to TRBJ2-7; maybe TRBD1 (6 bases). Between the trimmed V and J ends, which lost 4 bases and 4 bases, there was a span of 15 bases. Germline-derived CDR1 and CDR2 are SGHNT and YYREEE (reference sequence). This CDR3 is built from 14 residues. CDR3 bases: TGTGCCAGCAGCCTATCCGGGACACAGTACGAGCAGTACTTC. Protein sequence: CASSLSGTQYEQYF. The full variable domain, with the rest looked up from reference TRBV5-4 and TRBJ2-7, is ETGVTQSPTHLIKTRGQQVTLRCSSQSGHNTVSWYQQALGQGPQFIFQYYREEENGRGNFPPRFSGLQFPNYSSELNVNALELDDSALYLCASSLSGTQYEQYFGPGTRLTVT.

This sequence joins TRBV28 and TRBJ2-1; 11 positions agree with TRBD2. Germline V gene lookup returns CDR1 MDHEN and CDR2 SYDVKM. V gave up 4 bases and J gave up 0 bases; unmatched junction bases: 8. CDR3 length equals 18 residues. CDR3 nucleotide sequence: TGTGCCAGCAGTTCCGGGACTAGCGGTTTTCTCTCCTACAATGAGCAGTTCTTC. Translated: CASSSGTSGFLSYNEQFF. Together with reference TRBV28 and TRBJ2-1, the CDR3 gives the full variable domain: DVKVTQSSRYLVKRTGEKVFLECVQDMDHENMFWYRQDPGLGLRLIYFSYDVKMKEKGDIPEGYSVSREKKERFSLILESASTNQTSMYLCASSSGTSGFLSYNEQFFGPGTRLTVL.

CDR3 amino acids: CASLRDNQPQHF. The DNA for the CDR3 is TGTGCTAGTCTTCGGGACAATCAGCCCCAGCATTTT. The genes are TRBV12-5 and TRBJ1-5; no reliable D call. The V end was cut by 8 bases, the J end by 3 bases, with 8 bases between. The germline V gene has CDR1 LGHNT and CDR2 FRNRAP. The CDR3 contains 12 residues. Filled out from reference TRBV12-5 and TRBJ1-5, the complete variable domain reads DARVTQTPRHKVTEMGQEVTMRCQPILGHNTVFWYRQTMMQGLELLAYFRNRAPLDDSGMPKDRFSAEMPDATLATLKIQPSEPRDSAVYFCASLRDNQPQHFGDGTRLSIL.

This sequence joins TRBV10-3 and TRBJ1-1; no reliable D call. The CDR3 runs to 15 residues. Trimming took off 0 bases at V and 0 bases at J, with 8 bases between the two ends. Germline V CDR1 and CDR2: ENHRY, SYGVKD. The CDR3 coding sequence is TGTGCCATCAGTGAGTCTCCGGGAATGAACACTGAAGCTTTCTTT. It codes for CAISESPGMNTEAFF.